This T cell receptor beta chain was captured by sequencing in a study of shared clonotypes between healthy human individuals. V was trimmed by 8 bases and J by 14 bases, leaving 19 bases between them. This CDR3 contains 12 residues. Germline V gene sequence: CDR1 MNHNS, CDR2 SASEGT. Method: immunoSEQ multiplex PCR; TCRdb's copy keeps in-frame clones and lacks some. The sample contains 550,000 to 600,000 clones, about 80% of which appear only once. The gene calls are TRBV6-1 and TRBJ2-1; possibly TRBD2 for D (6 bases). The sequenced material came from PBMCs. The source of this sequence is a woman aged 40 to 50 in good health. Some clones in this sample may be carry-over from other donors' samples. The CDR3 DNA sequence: TGTGCCAGCTGGAAAGACGGGAGTGAAGAGTTCTTC. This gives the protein CASWKDGSEEFF.